This TCR beta chain was recorded in a study of blood T cell repertoires in COVID-19. About the study: Both acute and convalescent COVID-19 samples were obtained from the United States, Italy and Spain.

The CDR3 is 17 amino acids. V lost 0 bases, J lost 5 bases, and 5 bases stayed unmatched. Per germline, CDR1 SGDLS and CDR2 YYNGEE. As originally analysed: Cell counts per sample came from amplifying reference gene primers. The data were produced by immunoSEQ multiplex PCR, yet TCRdb's version contains in-frame clones alone and is incomplete. The D gene and trimming were derived from the DNA, and the V and J assignments and clone size from that table. The sample holds about 40,000 clones; just under 85% are singletons and the top ten take approximately 25%. This clonotype was obtained from a human donor with acute or convalescent COVID-19. The donor label of this sample is uncertain. The chain has TRBV9 and TRBJ2-2; 12 nucleotides match TRBD2. The specimen was peripheral blood. The CDR3: CASSVELAGGWTGELFF. The DNA of the CDR3 is TGTGCCAGCAGCGTAGAACTAGCGGGAGGATGGACCGGGGAGCTGTTTTTT.